This T cell receptor (beta chain) comes out of a study of blood T cell repertoires in COVID-19. On the study more broadly: Sites in the United States, Italy and Spain provided acute and convalescent COVID-19 samples.

V shed 1 base and J 5 bases; nucleotides not matched to a gene: 7. CDR3 length: 14 residues. Germline CDR1 and CDR2: GTSNPN and SVGIG (reference sequence). Measured with immunoSEQ multiplex PCR; TCRdb has only the in-frame clones, and not every one. Of about 350,000 clones listed, approximately 89% are singletons. Seattle patients were enrolled during active infection and followed longitudinally. The chain employs TRBV30 and TRBJ1-1; 7 positions agree with TRBD1. Sequencing was performed on peripheral blood. The clonotype comes from an older woman with COVID-19, enrolled during active disease. CDR3 coding DNA: TGTGCCTGGAGTGACAGGGGCCTGGGGACTGAAGCTTTCTTT. Translated: CAWSDRGLGTEAFF.